The 25 T cell receptor beta chains below were found in one sample sequenced in a study of cytomegalovirus exposure and HLA in healthy donors. The PCR ran on 60 Vbeta and 13 Jbeta primers. Only in-frame clones appear in the TCRdb table, and some are missing; sequencing was by immunoSEQ multiplex PCR. The table has 100,000 to 150,000 clones, roughly 80% seen once. Material: PBMCs. These receptors came from a man aged 45-65 years in good health and CMV-seropositive.

This rearrangement joins TRBV6-5 to TRBJ1-2; no clear D. The germline V gene has CDR1 MNHEY and CDR2 SVGAGI. V was cut by 4 bases and J by 8 bases, with 11 bases left in between. The CDR3 contains 12 residues. This CDR3 is CASSLDGRGYTF. Here the CDR3 DNA reads TGTGCCAGCAGTTTGGACGGGAGGGGCTACACCTTC.

This clone came up once. This chain joins TRBV30 and TRBJ1-5; D possibly corresponds to TRBD1 (6 bases). Between the trimmed V and J ends, which lost 1 base and 4 bases, there was a span of 8 bases. Looked up from germline, CDR1 is GTSNPN and CDR2 is SVGIG (reference sequence). The CDR3 runs 13 residues. CDR3 sequence reads: CAWSGTGNQPQHF. The DNA of the CDR3 is TGTGCCTGGAGTGGTACAGGGAATCAGCCCCAGCATTTT.

The genes are TRBV5-1 and TRBJ1-5, with D unresolved. There are 16 residues in the CDR3. Germline V gene sequence: CDR1 SGHRS, CDR2 YFSETQ. Trimming took 4 bases from V and 2 from J, leaving 16 bases between them. The CDR3 spells CASSPGLPSGNQPQHF. The CDR3 nucleotides read TGCGCCAGCAGCCCCGGACTTCCCTCAGGCAATCAGCCCCAGCATTTT.

V gene TRBV19 combines with J gene TRBJ2-6; a possible D gene is TRBD1 (5 bases). Germline V gene sequence: CDR1 LNHDA, CDR2 SQIVND (reference sequence). V was pared by 4 bases and J by 9 bases, with 22 bases between. This CDR3 has 17 amino acids. The CDR3 loop is CASSTSQGAAEGNVLTF. In DNA, the CDR3 is TGTGCCAGTAGTACGTCACAAGGGGCCGCGGAAGGCAACGTCCTGACTTTC.

In nucleotides, the CDR3 is TGCGCCAGCACCGAGCGGGGAAGCGGGATGTACAATGAGCAGTTCTTC. Its translation is CASTERGSGMYNEQFF. This chain joins TRBV5-1 and TRBJ2-1; 7 nucleotides match TRBD2. The germline V gene encodes CDR1 SGHRS and CDR2 YFSETQ. The V segment lost 6 bases and the J segment 4 bases; nucleotides outside the gene matches: 13. CDR3 length: 16 amino acids.

The rearrangement uses TRBV4-3 and TRBJ2-4; TRBD2 is a possible D gene (5 bases). This CDR3 contains 14 residues. Germline V gives CDR1 LGHNA, CDR2 YSLEER. V was trimmed by 0 bases and J by 9 bases, leaving 12 bases between them. The CDR3 loop is CASSQELRVGIQYF. The CDR3 DNA sequence: TGCGCCAGCAGCCAAGAGTTGCGGGTGGGCATTCAGTACTTC.

As regards this clone: Other DNA sequences in the same sample also yield this CDR3. The rearrangement uses TRBV29-1 and TRBJ1-2; the match to TRBD1 covers 7 bases. With V trimmed by 1 base and J by 2 bases, 1 base remained unmatched. The CDR3 covers 13 residues. Germline CDR1 and CDR2: SQVTM and ANQGSEA. The CDR3 protein is CSVEGQGNYGYTF. CDR3 sequence (DNA): TGCAGCGTTGAAGGACAGGGAAACTATGGCTACACCTTC. Looking up the rest from reference TRBV29-1 and TRBJ1-2 gives the full variable domain: SAVISQKPSRDICQRGTSLTIQCQVDSQVTMMFWYRQQPGQSLTLIATANQGSEATYESGFVIDKFPISRPNLTFSTLTVSNMSPEDSSIYLCSVEGQGNYGYTFGSGTRLTVV.

CDR3 DNA sequence: TGCAGCGTTGAATCCGGACTAGCGGAGTACGTC. Translation: CSVESGLAEYV. The chain combines TRBV29-1 with TRBJ2-7; TRBD2 matches 10 bases. The CDR3 extends over 11 amino acids. Trimming took 2 bases from V and 11 from J; bases not matched to a gene: 3. Per germline, CDR1 SQVTM and CDR2 ANQGSEA.

This chain connects TRBV19 to TRBJ2-1; 9 bases map to TRBD2. This CDR3 is 14 amino acids long. The germline V gene has CDR1 LNHDA and CDR2 SQIVND (reference sequence). The V segment lost 1 base and the J segment 9 bases; nucleotides outside the gene matches: 4. CDR3 in amino acids: CASSIGGTSTEQFF. DNA for the CDR3: TGTGCCAGTAGTATAGGAGGGACTAGCACTGAGCAGTTCTTC.

The V call is TRBV7-2, the J call TRBJ1-1, with TRBD1 matching 9 bases. The CDR3 has 15 amino acids. J gave up 6 bases and V 3 bases, and 8 bases lay outside the gene matches. Germline CDR1 SGHTA, CDR2 FQGNSA. Written as DNA, the CDR3 is TGTGCCAGCAGCTTCGGGACAGGGTGGGTCGCTGAAGCTTTCTTT. This gives the protein CASSFGTGWVAEAFF.

The rearrangement links TRBV30 to TRBJ2-7, with 12 bases lining up with TRBD2. Looked up from germline, CDR1 is GTSNPN and CDR2 is SVGIG (reference sequence). V was clipped by 3 bases and J by 7 bases; unmatched bases: 4. This CDR3 region has 13 residues. This chain's CDR3 is CAWSRLAGVEQYF. CDR3 nucleotides: TGTGCCTGGAGCCGACTAGCGGGGGTGGAGCAGTACTTC.

The chain carries TRBV10-3 and TRBJ2-3, with 10 bases that match TRBD2. The V gene end was trimmed by 7 bases and the J gene end by 5 bases; junction bases not matched to a gene: 12. CDR3 size: 16 residues. Germline CDR1 ENHRY, CDR2 SYGVKD. In nucleotides, the CDR3 is TGTGCCATCAAGGGTGCACTAGCGGGACCCGGAGATACGCAGTATTTT. Translated, it gives CAIKGALAGPGDTQYF.

This chain links TRBV1 with TRBJ2-3; TRBD2 reflects the table's D call only, with no check against the DNA. TRBV1 is tagged as a pseudogene. The CDR3 has 16 residues. This chain's CDR3 is CTSSQWGGGGTDTQYF. The CDR3 nucleotides are TGCACCAGCAGCCAATGGGGCGGCGGGGGCACAGATACGCAGTATTTT.

This clone was detected only a few times. This rearrangement joins TRBV29-1 to TRBJ2-7, with TRBD1 matching over 8 bases. CDR3 length equals 13 residues. The V segment lost 5 bases and the J segment 4 bases; nucleotides outside the gene matches: 7. Germline V CDR1 and CDR2: SQVTM, ANQGSEA. CDR3 loop: CSVTDRAGYEQYF. For the CDR3, the DNA is TGCAGCGTTACGGACAGGGCTGGGTACGAGCAGTACTTC.

The chain's CDR3 is CARQGRSGNTIYF. Written as DNA, the CDR3 is TGTGCCCGACAGGGTAGATCTGGAAACACCATATATTTT. This rearrangement joins TRBV7-9 to TRBJ1-3; 7 bases agree with TRBD1. The CDR3 runs to 13 residues. Germline V lookup: CDR1 SEHNR, CDR2 FQNEAQ (reference sequence). The junction had 5 bases not matched to a gene; V was cut back by 11 bases and J by 1 base.

The CDR3 nucleotides are TGTGCCAGTAGTAGCGCAACGGGCACCGGGGAGCTGTTTTTT. Translated, it gives CASSSATGTGELFF. This chain connects TRBV19 to TRBJ2-2; D is unclear. V was pared by 4 bases and J by 4 bases, with 10 bases between. The CDR3 has 14 amino acids. Germline values: CDR1 LNHDA, CDR2 SQIVND (reference sequence).

The J gene is TRBJ2-5, the V gene TRBV5-4; tentatively, D is TRBD2 (5 bases). From germline, CDR1 is SGHNT and CDR2 YYREEE (reference sequence). V lost 4 bases and J 2 bases, leaving 15 bases between the germline ends. CDR3 length: 15 residues. CDR3 nucleotide sequence: TGTGCCAGCAGCCCGTCGGGGAGCATACAAGAGACCCAGTACTTC. Its translation: CASSPSGSIQETQYF.

V is TRBV5-6 and J is TRBJ2-7; the D gene is possibly TRBD1 (6 bases). Germline-derived CDR1 and CDR2 are SGHDT and YYEEEE. Trimming pared 0 bases from V and 0 bases from J, leaving 7 bases between. The CDR3 is made up of 14 amino acids. CDR3 DNA: TGTGCCAGCAGCTTGGGGGACATCTCCTACGAGCAGTACTTC. It is translated as CASSLGDISYEQYF.

This clone has just one count. The chain employs TRBV10-3 and TRBJ1-1; D is unclear. This CDR3 has 14 amino acids. V shed 5 bases and J shed 4 bases, with 14 bases lying between them. Germline values: CDR1 ENHRY, CDR2 SYGVKD. CDR3 sequence (DNA): TGTGCCATCAGTAGAAGGGAGGGTGGCACTGAAGCTTTCTTT. Amino acids: CAISRREGGTEAFF.

This chain links TRBV10-2 with TRBJ2-3, with no clear D. CDR1 WSHSY and CDR2 SAAADI come from the germline V gene. The V end was cut by 4 bases, the J end by 1 base, with 3 bases between. The CDR3 spans 12 residues. The CDR3: CASSGGTDTQYF. The CDR3 DNA reads as TGCGCCAGCAGTGGCGGCACAGATACGCAGTATTTT.

The V and J genes are TRBV5-4 and TRBJ1-2; D gene uncertain. CDR3 size: 11 residues. V gave up 4 bases and J gave up 10 bases, with 11 bases separating them. Germline CDR1 SGHNT, CDR2 YYREEE (reference sequence). In DNA form, the CDR3 reads TGTGCCAGCAGCCAGACGGGAGACTACACCTTC. It is translated as CASSQTGDYTF.

Only a few counts were recorded for this clone. The CDR3 DNA sequence: TGTGCCAGTAGTGATCGAAAGCCTACCAACGGCTACACCTTC. Its protein is CASSDRKPTNGYTF. The chain carries TRBV19 and TRBJ1-2; D unresolved. CDR1 and CDR2 from the germline V gene are LNHDA and SQIVND (reference sequence). The CDR3 contains 14 residues. Between the trimmed V and J ends, which lost 5 bases and 8 bases, there was a span of 18 bases.

The V call is TRBV27, the J call TRBJ2-7, with 10 bases fitting TRBD1. The CDR3 length is 16 residues. Germline V gene data show CDR1 as MNHEY and CDR2 as SMNVEV (reference sequence). V was pared by 5 bases and J by 6 bases, with 13 bases of the junction left unmatched. In nucleotides, the CDR3 is TGTGCCAGCAGTCTGGGGGGGACAGGGGCTAATGTCGAGCAGTACTTC. Translation gives CASSLGGTGANVEQYF.

This clone was picked up a small number of times. The V gene is TRBV4-1, the J gene TRBJ1-5; 7 bases fit TRBD1. CDR3 length: 16 residues. Germline assignment: CDR1 MGHRA and CDR2 YSYEKL. The J segment lost 4 bases and the V segment lost 1 base, leaving 7 bases of the junction unmatched. CDR3: CASSQAPTGRNQPQHF. The CDR3 DNA reads as TGCGCCAGCAGCCAAGCCCCGACAGGGCGTAATCAGCCCCAGCATTTT.

The V call is TRBV5-3, the J call TRBJ2-7, with 7 bases fitting TRBD2. TRBV5-3 is flagged as an ORF with uncertain function. V was pared by 4 bases and J by 5 bases, with 18 bases of the junction left unmatched. The CDR3 extends over 17 amino acids. The CDR3 coding sequence is TGTGCCAGAAGCATCCAGACTACAATGCGGGAGTACGACGAGCAGTACTTC. This gives the protein CARSIQTTMREYDEQYF.